The text below deals with one T cell receptor (beta chain). The antigen is not known. The CDR3 length is 14 residues. With V trimmed by 5 bases and J by 3 bases, 7 bases remained unmatched. Germline CDR1 SGHTA, CDR2 FQGNSA. MiXCR, run by TCRdb on the reads, gives a single entry per CDR3 protein. This sample has hundreds of thousands of distinct CDR3 sequences; around 35% occur once, and the top ten carry 15% to 20%. This sample is drawn from a study of T cell repertoires in cytomegalovirus infection. Study overall: Well-studied HLA-B-restricted CMV epitopes were used in the study alongside recently identified HLA-C-restricted ones. Public signatures in TCR beta pointed to CMV infection and matching HLA type. General study findings and limits: Individuals carrying CMV plus the relevant HLA were identified by cumulative frequency of public TCR beta families. Dominating the ex vivo response were TCR beta clonotypes that were CMV-specific and HLA-C-restricted.

The rearrangement uses TRBV7-2 and TRBJ2-7, with 7 bases that match TRBD1. The source was cultured PBMCs, collected from culture after CMV antigen stimulation. The TCR comes from a human donor in good health (CMV status not recorded). Some clones in this sample may be carry-over from other donors' samples. CDR3 in DNA: TGTGCCAGCAGCAGAACCGGGACAGACTACGAGCAGTACTTC. Encoded protein: CASSRTGTDYEQYF.